The 10 T cell receptor beta chains given below trace back to one sample, sequenced in a study of siplizumab effects on memory and regulatory T cells. Measured with immunoSEQ multiplex PCR; TCRdb has only the in-frame clones, and not every one. Counted here are approximately 120,000 clones, 93% occurring once; the ten biggest clones make up roughly 0.16%. The sequencing input was non-Treg CD4+ T cells sorted from blood. These receptor sequences come from a human donor in good health.

J is TRBJ2-3 and V is TRBV30; D gene unclear. The germline V and J ends were trimmed by 4 bases and 4 bases, with 9 bases remaining between them. This CDR3 has 12 amino acids. Looked up from germline, CDR1 is GTSNPN and CDR2 is SVGIG (reference sequence). The CDR3 loop is CAWNYMADTQYF. Here the CDR3 DNA reads TGTGCCTGGAACTACATGGCAGATACGCAGTATTTT.

The chain is built from TRBV10-1 and TRBJ2-7, with 8 bases that match TRBD2. From germline, CDR1 is WNHNN and CDR2 SYGVQD (reference sequence). The J segment lost 2 bases and the V segment lost 5 bases, leaving 8 bases of the junction unmatched. This CDR3 has 15 residues. CDR3 amino acids: CASSRAGAKPYEQYF. The CDR3 DNA reads TGCGCCAGCAGTCGAGCGGGGGCAAAACCCTACGAGCAGTACTTC.

The genes are TRBV11-2 and TRBJ2-7, with 8 bases aligning to TRBD2. The CDR3 sequence is 15 residues long. Looked up from germline, CDR1 is SGHAT and CDR2 is FQNNGV. The ends lost 5 bases at V and 3 bases at J; junction bases unmatched: 9. The CDR3 nucleotides read TGTGCCAGCAGCCAAATTGGGCTAGCGGGCTACGAGCAGTACTTC. This translates into CASSQIGLAGYEQYF.

The chain employs TRBV19 and TRBJ1-4; D unclear. The CDR3 is 12 residues long. Germline-derived CDR1 and CDR2 are LNHDA and SQIVND (reference sequence). V was pared by 9 bases and J by 10 bases, with 15 bases between. For the CDR3, the DNA is TGTGCCAGCGAAGAGGTTGGCGGAAAACTGTTTTTT. Protein: CASEEVGGKLFF.

V gene TRBV2 combines with J gene TRBJ2-1; D tentatively fits TRBD1 or TRBD2 (5 bases each). Germline assignment: CDR1 SNHLY and CDR2 FYNNEI. This CDR3 has 14 amino acids. The V and J ends lost 4 bases and 9 bases respectively, with 16 bases between them. The CDR3 sequence is CASSGDGELVEQFF. DNA for the CDR3: TGTGCCAGCAGTGGGGACGGGGAATTAGTTGAGCAGTTCTTC.

This rearrangement joins TRBV6-5 to TRBJ2-3, with TRBD2 identical over 7 bases. CDR3 size: 13 residues. The trim removed 6 bases at V and 6 bases at J, leaving 6 bases unmatched. Germline loops: CDR1 MNHEY, CDR2 SVGAGI. DNA of the CDR3: TGTGCCAGCAGACGACTTAGCGGGGATACGCAGTATTTT. Amino acid sequence: CASRRLSGDTQYF.

This chain joins TRBV15 and TRBJ2-4; unclear D gene. Per germline, CDR1 LNHNV and CDR2 YYDKDF (reference sequence). With 1 base removed from V and 0 bases from J, the gap between germline ends came to 10 bases. CDR3 length: 16 amino acids. The CDR3 sequence: CATSRGADLAKNIQYF. The CDR3 nucleotides read TGTGCCACCAGCAGAGGGGCAGACCTAGCCAAAAACATTCAGTACTTC.

The chain couples TRBV19 to TRBJ1-2, with unresolved D. Trimming left V 8 bases short and J 5 bases short, with 15 bases between. The germline V gene encodes CDR1 LNHDA and CDR2 SQIVND (reference sequence). The CDR3 has 13 amino acids. The CDR3 coding sequence is TGTGCCAGTTGGACCGCCGGGGTTTATGGCTACACCTTC. Protein product: CASWTAGVYGYTF.

The chain links TRBV2 to TRBJ1-3; D is unclear. The germline V gene encodes CDR1 SNHLY and CDR2 FYNNEI. This CDR3 contains 14 residues. The V end lost 3 bases, the J end lost 2 bases, and 8 bases lay between the germline ends. The CDR3 sequence: CASSETRTGNTIYF. The CDR3 bases are TGTGCCAGCAGTGAGACCAGGACTGGAAACACCATATATTTT.

V gene TRBV7-9 combines with J gene TRBJ1-1; D is perhaps TRBD1 (5 bases). This CDR3 region has 16 residues. The V gene's germline CDR1 is SEHNR and CDR2 FQNEAQ (reference sequence). V shed 1 base and J shed 3 bases, with 15 bases lying between them. The DNA of the CDR3 is TGTGCCAGCAGCTTAGGATGGGGGAGCAGGGACACTGAAGCTTTCTTT. Translated, it gives CASSLGWGSRDTEAFF.